The 32 T cell receptor beta chains below were found in one sample sequenced in a study of shared clonotypes between healthy human individuals. Produced via immunoSEQ multiplex PCR; TCRdb's table is partial and in-frame only. The sample yields millions of clones, approximately 95% seen once. The sample consisted of naive CD4+ T cells from PBMCs. Regarding subset: CD45RA+ positively selected. Receptors were obtained from a man between 18 and 29 years old in good health. Some clones in this sample may be carry-over from other donors' samples.

The rearrangement uses TRBV7-2 and TRBJ2-7; 9 positions agree with TRBD2. The ends lost 5 bases at V and 2 bases at J; junction bases unmatched: 10. The CDR3 spans 16 residues. CDR1 and CDR2 from the germline V gene are SGHTA and FQGNSA. Here the CDR3 reads CASSQRLAGVAYEQYF. CDR3 DNA sequence: TGTGCCAGCAGCCAGCGATTAGCGGGAGTCGCCTACGAGCAGTACTTC.

The chain uses TRBV6-1 and TRBJ1-5; D may be TRBD1 (5 bases). Trimming pared 6 bases from V and 2 bases from J, leaving 11 bases between. CDR3 size: 14 residues. Germline values: CDR1 MNHNS, CDR2 SASEGT. The CDR3 spells CASRQEFGNQPQHF. CDR3 coding DNA: TGTGCCAGCAGACAGGAATTTGGCAATCAGCCCCAGCATTTT.

Only one count was recorded for this clone. The chain uses TRBV28 and TRBJ2-7; 8 bases align to TRBD1. The CDR3 loop spans 15 amino acids. Germline V gives CDR1 MDHEN, CDR2 SYDVKM. The V gene end was trimmed by 8 bases and the J gene end by 2 bases; junction bases not matched to a gene: 11. The CDR3 bases are TGTGCCAGCCTCCCGAGAGGACAGGGAACCTACGAGCAGTACTTC. It encodes CASLPRGQGTYEQYF.

V gene TRBV5-4 combines with J gene TRBJ2-1, with 12 bases matching TRBD2. Germline CDR1 and CDR2: SGHNT and YYREEE (reference sequence). This CDR3 is 16 amino acids long. Trimming at V came to 4 bases and at J to 9 bases, leaving 11 bases not matched to a gene. CDR3 in amino acids: CASSPGLAGYEGEQFF. The DNA of the CDR3 is TGTGCCAGCAGCCCGGGACTAGCGGGTTATGAAGGTGAGCAGTTCTTC.

The chain joins TRBV20-1 to TRBJ2-7; no reliable D call. The CDR3 extends over 11 amino acids. Trimming stripped 5 bases from V and 6 bases from J, with 11 bases between. Germline V lookup: CDR1 DFQATT, CDR2 SNEGSKA (reference sequence). In DNA, the CDR3 is TGCAGTGCTCGGAGCCCGCCCGAGCAGTACTTC. Amino acids: CSARSPPEQYF.

A note on this clone: In the same sample, other DNA sequences code for this CDR3. The chain joins TRBV10-3 to TRBJ2-3; a weak D match, TRBD2 (6 bases). The CDR3 is made up of 14 amino acids. V gave up 6 bases and J gave up 9 bases, with 19 bases separating them. Germline V gene data show CDR1 as ENHRY and CDR2 as SYGVKD. The CDR3 bases are TGTGCCATCAGCATAGCAGGAGGGCCTATAACGCAGTATTTT. Translation: CAISIAGGPITQYF.

The chain has TRBV9 and TRBJ1-2; D call uncertain. Germline-derived CDR1 and CDR2 are SGDLS and YYNGEE. Trimming left V 0 bases short and J 3 bases short, with 6 bases between. CDR3 length: 13 residues. CDR3: CASSVVADYGYTF. The CDR3 nucleotides are TGTGCCAGCAGCGTAGTGGCCGACTATGGCTACACCTTC.

CDR3 in amino acids: CAISESRPTGELFF. DNA for the CDR3: TGTGCCATCAGTGAGTCGAGACCCACCGGGGAGCTGTTTTTT. This chain links TRBV10-3 with TRBJ2-2; no clear D. The CDR3 is 14 residues long. The V gene lost 0 bases and the J gene lost 4 bases, with 6 bases spanning the gap. From germline, CDR1 is ENHRY and CDR2 SYGVKD.

The chain couples TRBV5-4 to TRBJ1-1; D gene ambiguous. The CDR3 has 14 residues. V was pared by 2 bases and J by 2 bases, with 10 bases between. The germline V gene encodes CDR1 SGHNT and CDR2 YYREEE (reference sequence). The CDR3 nucleotides are TGTGCCAGCAGCTTTAGCAATTCTAACACTGAAGCTTTCTTT. Its protein is CASSFSNSNTEAFF.

V and J are TRBV7-9 and TRBJ2-1; 10 positions match TRBD2. The CDR3 extends over 18 amino acids. Germline CDR1 SEHNR, CDR2 FQNEAQ (reference sequence). With V trimmed by 0 bases and J by 5 bases, 10 bases remained unmatched. This chain's CDR3 is CASSLASRASGSDNEQFF. DNA of the CDR3: TGTGCCAGCAGCTTAGCGTCCAGGGCTAGCGGGAGTGACAATGAGCAGTTCTTC.

This clone was detected once. This chain uses TRBV6-1 with TRBJ2-3; D remains unclear. CDR1 and CDR2 (germline): MNHNS, SASEGT. CDR3 length: 14 residues. With 8 bases removed from V and 4 bases from J, the gap between germline ends came to 16 bases. The CDR3 reads CASFLRSEADTQYF. CDR3 DNA sequence: TGTGCCAGCTTTTTGAGGAGTGAGGCAGATACGCAGTATTTT.

The rearrangement links TRBV4-3 to TRBJ1-1, with D maybe TRBD1 (5 bases). The CDR3 runs to 17 residues. Germline V gives CDR1 LGHNA, CDR2 YSLEER. Trimming removed 2 bases at V and 6 bases at J, with 22 bases between. CDR3 residues: CASSQPPWGGTDPEAFF. CDR3 DNA sequence: TGCGCCAGCAGCCAACCACCCTGGGGGGGAACGGACCCTGAAGCTTTCTTT.

The genes are TRBV5-4 and TRBJ2-1; the D is unclear. This CDR3 comprises 15 residues. The germline CDR1 and CDR2 sequences are SGHNT and YYREEE (reference sequence). V was cut by 4 bases and J by 3 bases, with 14 bases left in between. The CDR3 DNA reads as TGTGCCAGCAGCCTGCCCCAGCGACGCTACAATGAGCAGTTCTTC. Protein product: CASSLPQRRYNEQFF.

This clone was found once. V and J are TRBV7-9 and TRBJ2-5; D remains ambiguous. This CDR3 is 15 amino acids long. The V gene lost 0 bases and the J gene lost 0 bases, with 8 bases spanning the gap. Germline CDR1 SEHNR, CDR2 FQNEAQ (reference sequence). DNA for the CDR3: TGTGCCAGCAGCTTAGCAGGGAATAACCAAGAGACCCAGTACTTC. Protein: CASSLAGNNQETQYF.

This chain uses TRBV18 with TRBJ2-6; D gene ambiguous. The CDR3 sequence is 14 residues long. V shed 8 bases and J shed 4 bases, with 12 bases lying between them. CDR1 is KGHSH and CDR2 is LQKENI in the germline V gene. CDR3 bases: TGTGCCAGCACCACAGAGATAGGGGCCAACGTCCTGACTTTC. It yields the protein CASTTEIGANVLTF.

The chain employs TRBV7-9 and TRBJ2-5, with D perhaps TRBD2 (5 bases). This CDR3 region has 15 residues. The germline gives CDR1 SEHNR, CDR2 FQNEAQ (reference sequence). V was pared by 6 bases and J by 5 bases, with 19 bases between. The CDR3 protein is CASSPLGNGDETQYF. CDR3 nucleotides: TGTGCCAGCAGTCCTCTCGGGAACGGGGATGAGACCCAGTACTTC.

This chain uses TRBV4-2 with TRBJ2-3, with a tentative D call TRBD2 (6 bases). Per the germline V gene, CDR1 is LGHNA and CDR2 is YNFKEQ. The CDR3 runs 15 residues. V was trimmed by 4 bases and J by 6 bases, leaving 17 bases between them. The CDR3 protein is CASSLGLAAVDTQYF. In nucleotides, the CDR3 is TGTGCCAGCAGCCTGGGACTTGCGGCGGTCGATACGCAGTATTTT.

This chain joins TRBV4-1 and TRBJ2-6; D is ambiguous. The V gene's germline CDR1 is MGHRA and CDR2 YSYEKL. The ends were cut back, 3 bases at V and 0 bases at J, with 6 bases in the middle. This CDR3 is built from 15 residues. CDR3 coding DNA: TGCGCCAGCAGCCATAGGGACTCTGGGGCCAACGTCCTGACTTTC. It encodes CASSHRDSGANVLTF.

V gene TRBV27 combines with J gene TRBJ2-1; 12 bases match TRBD1. V was clipped by 4 bases and J by 9 bases; unmatched bases: 7. The CDR3 consists of 15 residues. CDR1 MNHEY and CDR2 SMNVEV come from the germline V gene (reference sequence). CDR3 in amino acids: CASSYPGQGAFEQFF. The CDR3 DNA reads as TGTGCCAGCAGTTATCCGGGACAGGGGGCTTTTGAGCAGTTCTTC.

Remarks on this clone: The sample carries other DNA sequences with the same CDR3. The chain has TRBV11-2 and TRBJ2-5, with unresolved D. Germline V gives CDR1 SGHAT, CDR2 FQNNGV. This CDR3 contains 13 residues. Trimming took off 4 bases at V and 5 bases at J, with 11 bases between the two ends. CDR3 sequence: CASSSAAPETQYF. CDR3 sequence (DNA): TGTGCCAGCAGCTCGGCTGCCCCGGAGACCCAGTACTTC.

CDR3 in amino acids: CASSRGTGYGYTF. The CDR3 DNA sequence: TGTGCCAGCAGCCGAGGAACTGGCTATGGCTACACCTTC. The J gene is TRBJ1-2, the V gene TRBV7-2; no clear D gene. The CDR3 runs to 13 residues. Germline V gene lookup returns CDR1 SGHTA and CDR2 FQGNSA. V dropped 5 bases and J dropped 4 bases, with 11 bases sitting between them.

The chain recombines TRBV6-5 with TRBJ2-7; perhaps TRBD1 as D (6 bases). The CDR3 has 15 amino acids. From germline, CDR1 is MNHEY and CDR2 SVGAGI. Trimming removed 6 bases at V and 2 bases at J, with 17 bases between. CDR3: CASSPRQASPYEQYF. The CDR3 nucleotides are TGTGCCAGCAGCCCTAGACAGGCGTCCCCCTACGAGCAGTACTTC.

In the case of this clone: Other DNA sequences within the sample encode an identical CDR3. The chain couples TRBV28 to TRBJ2-1; D remains unclear. V was cut by 2 bases and J by 6 bases, with 5 bases left in between. The germline V gene has CDR1 MDHEN and CDR2 SYDVKM. The CDR3 has 12 amino acids. CDR3 amino acids: CASSLTRNEQFF. CDR3 in DNA: TGTGCCAGCAGTTTAACACGCAATGAGCAGTTCTTC.

This clone was recorded once. The chain employs TRBV6-5 and TRBJ1-2; D not resolved. From germline, CDR1 is MNHEY and CDR2 SVGAGI. The CDR3 consists of 14 residues. The germline V and J ends were trimmed by 10 bases and 3 bases, with 18 bases remaining between them. CDR3 bases: TGTGCCACCAGATTGGGAGGGTCGGACTATGGCTACACCTTC. Protein: CATRLGGSDYGYTF.

This chain links TRBV25-1 with TRBJ2-7; 12 bases line up with TRBD2. CDR1 MGHDK and CDR2 SYGVNS come from the germline V gene. V was pared by 9 bases and J by 3 bases, with 18 bases of the junction left unmatched. CDR3 length: 18 amino acids. In DNA, the CDR3 is TGTGCCAGTACGTCAGGGGACCTAGGGACTAGCGGGCTCTACGAGCAGTACTTC. Encoded protein: CASTSGDLGTSGLYEQYF.

This clone was recorded once. The V gene is TRBV5-1, the J gene TRBJ2-5, with 10 bases aligning to TRBD2. This CDR3 is 16 amino acids long. Per the germline V gene, CDR1 is SGHRS and CDR2 is YFSETQ. The V gene end was trimmed by 1 base and the J gene end by 3 bases; junction bases not matched to a gene: 6. In DNA, the CDR3 is TGCGCCAGCAGCTTGTTTCCTAGCGGGAGTGAAGAGACCCAGTACTTC. It yields the protein CASSLFPSGSEETQYF.

This clone was found once. For the CDR3, the DNA is TGTGCCAGCAGTCCTATGGGGGCAGCGAAAACTGAAGCTTTCTTT. Its translation: CASSPMGAAKTEAFF. This chain links TRBV25-1 with TRBJ1-1, with TRBD1 as a possible D gene (6 bases). V gave up 5 bases and J gave up 5 bases, with 18 bases separating them. The CDR3 loop spans 15 amino acids. The germline CDR1 and CDR2 sequences are MGHDK and SYGVNS.

This clone was recorded only once. CDR3 DNA sequence: TGTGCCAGCAGTGAAATGGCAGGACGTCCCTATGGCTACACCTTC. It specifies CASSEMAGRPYGYTF. V and J are TRBV2 and TRBJ1-2; the D is unclear. Germline V gives CDR1 SNHLY, CDR2 FYNNEI. Between the trimmed V and J ends, which lost 2 bases and 4 bases, there was a span of 14 bases. The CDR3 consists of 15 residues.

Concerning this clone itself: Other DNA variants within this sample encode the same CDR3. The chain couples TRBV5-1 to TRBJ2-5; maybe TRBD1 (5 bases). V was shortened by 0 bases and J by 5 bases, with 11 bases between the two germline ends. The CDR3 length is 14 residues. CDR1 is SGHRS, CDR2 YFSETQ, per germline. CDR3 in amino acids: CASSLGQGWETQYF. For the CDR3, the DNA is TGCGCCAGCAGCTTGGGGCAGGGATGGGAGACCCAGTACTTC.

The V and J genes are TRBV5-1 and TRBJ1-2; D unclear. The germline V and J ends were trimmed by 0 bases and 8 bases, with 20 bases remaining between them. CDR1 is SGHRS and CDR2 is YFSETQ in the germline V gene. The CDR3 is made up of 16 amino acids. CDR3 sequence: CASSLGPINKGGGYTF. The CDR3, as DNA: TGCGCCAGCAGCTTGGGGCCAATCAATAAGGGAGGAGGCTACACCTTC.

The CDR3 protein is CASSTTGTARGEQYF. As DNA, the CDR3 is TGCGCCAGCAGCACGACCGGGACGGCCAGGGGGGAGCAGTACTTC. V and J are TRBV10-2 and TRBJ2-7, with TRBD1 matching 7 bases. The germline V gene encodes CDR1 WSHSY and CDR2 SAAADI. This CDR3 comprises 15 residues. The V and J ends lost 6 bases and 7 bases, in that order; junction bases with no gene match: 15.

This sequence joins TRBV9 and TRBJ2-7, with TRBD1 identical over 12 bases. Germline CDR1 SGDLS, CDR2 YYNGEE. V shed 3 bases and J 5 bases; nucleotides not matched to a gene: 3. There are 14 residues in the CDR3. The CDR3 DNA is TGTGCCAGCAGCGACGGGACAGGGGGCGACGAGCAGTACTTC. Its protein is CASSDGTGGDEQYF.